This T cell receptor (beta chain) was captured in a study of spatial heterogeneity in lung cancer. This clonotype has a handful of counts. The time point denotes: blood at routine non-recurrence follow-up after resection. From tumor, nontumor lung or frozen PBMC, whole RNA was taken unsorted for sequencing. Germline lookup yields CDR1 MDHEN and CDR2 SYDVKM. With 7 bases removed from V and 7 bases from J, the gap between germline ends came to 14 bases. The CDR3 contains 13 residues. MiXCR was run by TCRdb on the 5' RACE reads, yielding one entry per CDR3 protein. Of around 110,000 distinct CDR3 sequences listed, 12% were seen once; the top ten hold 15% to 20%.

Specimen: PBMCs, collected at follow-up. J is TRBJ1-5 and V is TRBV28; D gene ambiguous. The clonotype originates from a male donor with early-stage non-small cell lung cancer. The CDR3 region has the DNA TGTGCCAGCACTTCTCGGGGTCTCCAGCCCCAGCATTTT. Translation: CASTSRGLQPQHF.